This T cell receptor beta chain was recovered during a study of CD8+ T cells in alopecia areata. Across the study: For the treated group, dosing was oral tofacitinib at 5 to 10 mg twice daily.

The study's findings and limits: Among the 100 top clones, expanded CD8+ clones, like scalp clonality, were significantly decreased by tofacitinib.

With regard to this clone: Its antigen is undetermined.

Regarding treatment: oral pan-JAK inhibitor, 5-10 mg twice daily. Sorted out of PBMCs were CD4+ T cells and CD8+ T cells. After isolation, RNA underwent reverse transcription to generate cDNA as the sequencing template. Sequenced by immunoSEQ multiplex PCR; TCRdb stores in-frame clones only, minus some. This table has around 160,000 clones, around 60% appearing once. Sequencing used CD4+ T cells sorted from blood, obtained at week 24, from a patient treated with tofacitinib. The sequence came from a human donor with alopecia areata.

CDR3 DNA: TGCGCCAGCAGCGTACGGGACAGTCGGGATGAAAAACTGTTTTTT. This codes for CASSVRDSRDEKLFF. This chain joins TRBV5-1 and TRBJ1-4; TRBD1 agrees at 7 bases. V gave up 4 bases and J gave up 6 bases; unmatched junction bases: 9. The germline V gene has CDR1 SGHRS and CDR2 YFSETQ. This CDR3 contains 15 residues.